What follows describes a single T cell receptor (beta chain). The entry originates in a study of siplizumab effects on memory and regulatory T cells. Measured with immunoSEQ multiplex PCR; TCRdb has only the in-frame clones, and not every one. The table lists about 99,000 clones, over 90% of them singletons. The V segment lost 5 bases and the J segment 6 bases; nucleotides outside the gene matches: 11. Germline CDR1 is MGHRA and CDR2 is YSYEKL. There are 16 residues in the CDR3. The gene calls are TRBV4-1 and TRBJ2-1, with 9 bases fitting TRBD2. The sequence came from a human donor in good health. The source material was Tregs sorted from blood. This CDR3 is CASSNNRLAAGNEQFF. CDR3 in DNA: TGCGCCAGCAGCAATAACCGACTAGCGGCAGGCAATGAGCAGTTCTTC.